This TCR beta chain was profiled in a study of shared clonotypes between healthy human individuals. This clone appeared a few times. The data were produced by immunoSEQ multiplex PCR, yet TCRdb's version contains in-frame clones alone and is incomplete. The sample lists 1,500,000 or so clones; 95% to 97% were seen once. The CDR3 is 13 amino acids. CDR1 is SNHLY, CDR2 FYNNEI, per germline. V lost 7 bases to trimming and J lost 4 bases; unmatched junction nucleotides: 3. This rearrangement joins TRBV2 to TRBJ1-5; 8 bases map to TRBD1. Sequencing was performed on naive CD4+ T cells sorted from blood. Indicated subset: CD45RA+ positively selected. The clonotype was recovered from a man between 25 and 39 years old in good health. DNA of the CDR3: TGTGCCAGCATGGACAGGGTGAATCAGCCCCAGCATTTT. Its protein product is CASMDRVNQPQHF.